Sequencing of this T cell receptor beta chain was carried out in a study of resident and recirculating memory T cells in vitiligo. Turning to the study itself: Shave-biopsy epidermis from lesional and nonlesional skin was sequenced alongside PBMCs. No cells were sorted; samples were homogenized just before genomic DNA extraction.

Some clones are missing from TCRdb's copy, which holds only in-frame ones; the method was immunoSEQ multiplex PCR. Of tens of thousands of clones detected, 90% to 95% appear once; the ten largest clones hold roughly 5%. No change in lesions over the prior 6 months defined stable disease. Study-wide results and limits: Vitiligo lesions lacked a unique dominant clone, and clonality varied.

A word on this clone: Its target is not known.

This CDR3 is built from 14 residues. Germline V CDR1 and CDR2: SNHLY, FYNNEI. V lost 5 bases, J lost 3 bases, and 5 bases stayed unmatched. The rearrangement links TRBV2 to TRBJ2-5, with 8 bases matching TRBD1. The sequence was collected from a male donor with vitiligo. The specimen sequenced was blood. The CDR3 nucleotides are TGTGCCAGCAGTAAGGAGACAGGGGAAGAGACCCAGTACTTC. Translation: CASSKETGEETQYF.